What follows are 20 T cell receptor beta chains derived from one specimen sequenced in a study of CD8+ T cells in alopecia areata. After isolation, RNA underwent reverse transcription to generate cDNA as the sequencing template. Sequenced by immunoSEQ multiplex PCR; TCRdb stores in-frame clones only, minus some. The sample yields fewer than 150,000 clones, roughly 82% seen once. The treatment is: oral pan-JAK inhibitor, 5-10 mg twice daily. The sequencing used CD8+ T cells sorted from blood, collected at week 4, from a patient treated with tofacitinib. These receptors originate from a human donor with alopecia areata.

The CDR3 DNA reads TGTGCCAGCAGCGGTTGGGCAGGGGATGACACAGATACGCAGTATTTT. Translating gives CASSGWAGDDTDTQYF. The V call is TRBV7-9, the J call TRBJ2-3; D may be TRBD1 (6 bases). Looked up from germline, CDR1 is SEHNR and CDR2 is FQNEAQ (reference sequence). V shed 5 bases and J shed 2 bases, with 17 bases lying between them. This CDR3 spans 16 amino acids.

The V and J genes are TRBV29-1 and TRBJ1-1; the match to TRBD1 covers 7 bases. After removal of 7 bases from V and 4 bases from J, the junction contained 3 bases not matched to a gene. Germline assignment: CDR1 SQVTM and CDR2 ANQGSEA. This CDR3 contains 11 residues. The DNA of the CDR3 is TGCAGCGCCCCAGGGGGCACTGAAGCTTTCTTT. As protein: CSAPGGTEAFF. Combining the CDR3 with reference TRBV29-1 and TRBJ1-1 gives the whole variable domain SAVISQKPSRDICQRGTSLTIQCQVDSQVTMMFWYRQQPGQSLTLIATANQGSEATYESGFVIDKFPISRPNLTFSTLTVSNMSPEDSSIYLCSAPGGTEAFFGQGTRLTVV.

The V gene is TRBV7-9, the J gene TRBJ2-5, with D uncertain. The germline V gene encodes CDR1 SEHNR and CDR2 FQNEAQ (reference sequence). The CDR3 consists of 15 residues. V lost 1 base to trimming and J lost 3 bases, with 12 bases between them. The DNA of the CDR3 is TGTGCCAGCAGCTTAGTGGGCAGCTTAAAAGAGACCCAGTACTTC. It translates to CASSLVGSLKETQYF.

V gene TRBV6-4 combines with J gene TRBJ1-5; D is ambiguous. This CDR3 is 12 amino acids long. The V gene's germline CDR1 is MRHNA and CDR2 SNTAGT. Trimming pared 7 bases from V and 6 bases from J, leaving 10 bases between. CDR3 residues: CASTSRSQPQHF. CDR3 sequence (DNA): TGTGCCAGCACTTCGAGGAGTCAGCCCCAGCATTTT.

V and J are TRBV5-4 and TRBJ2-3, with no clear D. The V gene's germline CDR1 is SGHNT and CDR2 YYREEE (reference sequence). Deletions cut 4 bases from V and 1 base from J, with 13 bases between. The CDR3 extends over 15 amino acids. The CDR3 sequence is CASSQDLLGTDTQYF. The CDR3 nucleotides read TGTGCCAGCAGCCAGGACCTACTTGGCACAGATACGCAGTATTTT. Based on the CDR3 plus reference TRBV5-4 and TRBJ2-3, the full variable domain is ETGVTQSPTHLIKTRGQQVTLRCSSQSGHNTVSWYQQALGQGPQFIFQYYREEENGRGNFPPRFSGLQFPNYSSELNVNALELDDSALYLCASSQDLLGTDTQYFGPGTRLTVL.

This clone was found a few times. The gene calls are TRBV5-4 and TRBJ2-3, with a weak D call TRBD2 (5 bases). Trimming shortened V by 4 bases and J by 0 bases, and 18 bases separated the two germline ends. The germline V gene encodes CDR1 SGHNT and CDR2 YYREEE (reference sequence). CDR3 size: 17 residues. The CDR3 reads CASSRKDWRTSTDTQYF. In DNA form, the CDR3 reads TGTGCCAGCAGCCGGAAGGACTGGAGAACTAGCACAGATACGCAGTATTTT.

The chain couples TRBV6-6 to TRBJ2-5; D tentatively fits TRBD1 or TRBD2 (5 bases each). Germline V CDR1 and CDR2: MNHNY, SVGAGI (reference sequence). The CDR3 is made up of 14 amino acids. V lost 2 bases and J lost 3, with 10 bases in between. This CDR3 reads CASSYGLGEETQYF. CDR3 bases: TGTGCCAGCAGTTACGGTTTGGGGGAAGAGACCCAGTACTTC.

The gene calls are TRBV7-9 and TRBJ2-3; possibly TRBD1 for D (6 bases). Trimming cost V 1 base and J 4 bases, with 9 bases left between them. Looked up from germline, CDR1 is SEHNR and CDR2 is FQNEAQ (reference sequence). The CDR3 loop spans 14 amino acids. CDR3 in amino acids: CASSLVSGADTQYF. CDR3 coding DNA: TGTGCCAGCAGCTTAGTGTCAGGGGCAGATACGCAGTATTTT.

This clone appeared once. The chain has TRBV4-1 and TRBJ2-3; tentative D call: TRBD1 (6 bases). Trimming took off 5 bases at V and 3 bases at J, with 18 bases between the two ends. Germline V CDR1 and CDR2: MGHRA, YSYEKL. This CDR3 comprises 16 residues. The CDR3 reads CASSERGTGSTDTQYF. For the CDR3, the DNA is TGCGCCAGCAGCGAAAGGGGCACAGGGAGTACAGATACGCAGTATTTT.

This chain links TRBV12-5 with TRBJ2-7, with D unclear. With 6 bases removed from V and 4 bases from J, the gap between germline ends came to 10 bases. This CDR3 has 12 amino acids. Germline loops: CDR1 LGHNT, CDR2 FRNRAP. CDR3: CASGLSHYEQYF. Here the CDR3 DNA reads TGTGCTAGTGGACTCTCCCATTACGAGCAGTACTTC.

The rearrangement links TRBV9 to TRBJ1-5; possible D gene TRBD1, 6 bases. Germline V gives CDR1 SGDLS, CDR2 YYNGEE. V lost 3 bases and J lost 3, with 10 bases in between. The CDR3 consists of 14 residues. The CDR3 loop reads CASSAQGTNQPQHF. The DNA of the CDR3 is TGTGCCAGCAGCGCACAGGGTACCAATCAGCCCCAGCATTTT.

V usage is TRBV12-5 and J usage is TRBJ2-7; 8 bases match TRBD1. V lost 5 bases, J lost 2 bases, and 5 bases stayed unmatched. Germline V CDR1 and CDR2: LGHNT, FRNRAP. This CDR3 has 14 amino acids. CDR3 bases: TGTGCTAGTGGTAGGGACAGGTTCCCCTACGAGCAGTACTTC. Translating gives CASGRDRFPYEQYF.

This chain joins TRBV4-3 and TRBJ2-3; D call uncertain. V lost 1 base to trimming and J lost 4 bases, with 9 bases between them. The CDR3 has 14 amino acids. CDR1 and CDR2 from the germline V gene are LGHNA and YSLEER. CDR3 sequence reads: CASSQGDHPDTQYF. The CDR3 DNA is TGCGCCAGCAGCCAAGGGGATCACCCAGATACGCAGTATTTT.

CDR3 protein: CASSFPTGTGGQSYEQYF. As DNA, the CDR3 is TGTGCCAGCAGCTTCCCTACTGGGACAGGGGGCCAGAGCTACGAGCAGTACTTC. This sequence joins TRBV7-8 and TRBJ2-7; 12 nucleotides align to TRBD1. Germline V gives CDR1 SGHVS, CDR2 FQNEAQ. The CDR3 loop spans 18 amino acids. The V gene end was trimmed by 3 bases and the J gene end by 3 bases; junction bases not matched to a gene: 12. Full variable domain (missing parts from reference TRBV7-8 and TRBJ2-7): GAGVSQSPRYKVAKRGQDVALRCDPISGHVSLFWYQQALGQGPEFLTYFQNEAQLDKSGLPSDRFFAERPEGSVSTLKIQRTQQEDSAVYLCASSFPTGTGGQSYEQYFGPGTRLTVT.

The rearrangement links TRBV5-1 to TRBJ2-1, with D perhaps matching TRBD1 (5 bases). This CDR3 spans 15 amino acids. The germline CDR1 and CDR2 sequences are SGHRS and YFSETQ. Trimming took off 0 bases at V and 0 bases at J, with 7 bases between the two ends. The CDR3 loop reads CASSLDRSSYNEQFF. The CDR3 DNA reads TGCGCCAGCAGCTTGGACAGGAGCTCCTACAATGAGCAGTTCTTC.

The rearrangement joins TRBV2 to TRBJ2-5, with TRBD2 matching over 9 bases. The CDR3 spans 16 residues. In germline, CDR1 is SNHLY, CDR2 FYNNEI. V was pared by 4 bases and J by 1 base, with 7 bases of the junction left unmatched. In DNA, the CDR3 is TGTGCCAGCAGTGTTCAGCGGGGGGCGCTCCAAGAGACCCAGTACTTC. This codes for CASSVQRGALQETQYF.

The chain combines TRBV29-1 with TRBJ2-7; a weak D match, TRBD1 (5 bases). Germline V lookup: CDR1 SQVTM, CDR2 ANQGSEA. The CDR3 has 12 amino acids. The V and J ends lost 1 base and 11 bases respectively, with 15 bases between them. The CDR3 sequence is CSVEGGPTSEYF. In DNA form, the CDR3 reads TGCAGCGTTGAAGGGGGCCCGACGTCGGAGTACTTC.

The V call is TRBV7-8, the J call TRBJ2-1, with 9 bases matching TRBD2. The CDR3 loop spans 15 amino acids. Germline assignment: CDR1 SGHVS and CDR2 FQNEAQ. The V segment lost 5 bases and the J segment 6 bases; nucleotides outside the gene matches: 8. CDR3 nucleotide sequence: TGTGCCAGCAGCAGCCTGGGCGGGGGGGTCAATGAGCAGTTCTTC. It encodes CASSSLGGGVNEQFF.

The CDR3 coding sequence is TGTGCCACCAGCGGGTTTACACCGTGGGCGAAAGACTCCTACAATGAGCAGTTCTTC. This gives the protein CATSGFTPWAKDSYNEQFF. V gene TRBV15 combines with J gene TRBJ2-1, with D unclear. Germline V gene lookup returns CDR1 LNHNV and CDR2 YYDKDF (reference sequence). Trimming took 5 bases from V and 0 from J, leaving 23 bases between them. This CDR3 is 19 amino acids long. The whole variable domain, remainder taken from reference TRBV15 and TRBJ2-1, is DAMVIQNPRYQVTQFGKPVTLSCSQTLNHNVMYWYQQKSSQAPKLLFHYYDKDFNNEADTPDNFQSRRPNTSFCFLDIRSPGLGDTAMYLCATSGFTPWAKDSYNEQFFGPGTRLTVL.

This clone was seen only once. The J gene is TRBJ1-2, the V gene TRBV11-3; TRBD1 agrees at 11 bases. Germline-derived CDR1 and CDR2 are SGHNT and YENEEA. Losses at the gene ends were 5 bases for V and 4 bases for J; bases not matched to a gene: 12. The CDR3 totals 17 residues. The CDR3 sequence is CASSPRDRGNSLYGYTF. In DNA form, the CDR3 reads TGTGCCAGCAGCCCTCGGGACAGGGGGAACTCTCTCTATGGCTACACCTTC.